The 4 T cell receptor beta chains presented below share a single source sample, sequenced in a study of T-cell memory formation after mild COVID-19. Using its own MiXCR run on the 5' RACE reads, TCRdb lists one record per CDR3 protein. The data contain 550,000 to 600,000 distinct CDR3 sequences, about a fifth of them seen just once; the ten biggest clones take up about 8.4%. The sequencing input was PBMCs or a T cell subset sorted from them (not recorded which). Receptor source: an adult woman who had mild COVID-19 (a few samples of this study predate the infection). Cell type and time point are not known.

The table lists this clonotype with a few counts. The chain is built from TRBV20-1 and TRBJ2-7; 10 bases are shared with TRBD2. The CDR3 is 13 residues long. Per germline, CDR1 DFQATT and CDR2 SNEGSKA (reference sequence). After removal of 2 bases from V and 3 bases from J, the junction contained 1 base not matched to a gene. CDR3 in DNA: TGCAGTGCTAGACTAGCGGGGGTCTACGAGCAGTACTTC. Translation gives CSARLAGVYEQYF.

This clonotype occurred a few times. This chain uses TRBV4-2 with TRBJ2-7, with D possibly matching TRBD1 (6 bases). There are 15 residues in the CDR3. The germline V gene encodes CDR1 LGHNA and CDR2 YNFKEQ. The V end was cut by 2 bases, the J end by 0 bases, with 11 bases between. The CDR3 region is CASSQSLDSSYEQYF. The CDR3 nucleotides are TGTGCCAGCAGCCAAAGCTTGGACAGCTCCTACGAGCAGTACTTC.

In this sample, this clonotype turned up a few times. J is TRBJ2-3 and V is TRBV6-4; 7 bases are a match to TRBD2. CDR3 length equals 16 residues. CDR1 and CDR2 (germline): MRHNA, SNTAGT. The J segment lost 6 bases and the V segment lost 3 bases, leaving 12 bases of the junction unmatched. The CDR3 loop reads CASSEAAGDRGDTQYF. The CDR3 region has the DNA TGTGCCAGCAGTGAGGCGGCGGGGGACCGCGGTGATACGCAGTATTTT.

This clonotype was recorded only once. This may arise from a read error, as a much more abundant clone is one base away. The rearrangement links TRBV7-2 to TRBJ1-2; D unclear. Trimming cost V 3 bases and J 0 bases, with 5 bases left between them. This CDR3 has 13 residues. Germline CDR1 reads SGHTA; CDR2 reads FQGNSA. The CDR3 region is CASSLPANYGYTF. CDR3 sequence (DNA): TGTGCCAGCAGCTTGCCAGCTAACTATGGCTACACCTTC.